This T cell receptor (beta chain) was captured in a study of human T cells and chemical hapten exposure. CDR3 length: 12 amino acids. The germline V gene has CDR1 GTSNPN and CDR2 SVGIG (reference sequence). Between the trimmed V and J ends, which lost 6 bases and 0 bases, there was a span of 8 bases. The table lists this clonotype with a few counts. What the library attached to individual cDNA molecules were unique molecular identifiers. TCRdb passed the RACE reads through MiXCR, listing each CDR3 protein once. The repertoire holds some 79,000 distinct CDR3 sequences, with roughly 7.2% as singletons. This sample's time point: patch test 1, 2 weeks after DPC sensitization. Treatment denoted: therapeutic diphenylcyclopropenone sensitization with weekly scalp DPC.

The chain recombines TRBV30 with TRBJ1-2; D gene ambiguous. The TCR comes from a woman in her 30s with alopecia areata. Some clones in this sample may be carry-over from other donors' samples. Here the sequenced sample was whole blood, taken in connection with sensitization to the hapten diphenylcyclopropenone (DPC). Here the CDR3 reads CACDGTNYGYTF. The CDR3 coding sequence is TGTGCCTGTGACGGCACTAACTATGGCTACACCTTC.